This TCR beta chain emerged from a study of T cells in Graves' hyperthyroidism and ophthalmopathy. General study results and limits: In simple terms, a model built on 13 V-J features told ophthalmopathy apart from stable hyperthyroidism.

This clonotype was picked up a small number of times. Its target is not known. With a much larger clone just one base away, this may be a read error. Clinical Activity Scores of at least 3, NOSPECS grades of at least 4 and durations under 3 months characterized ophthalmopathy patients. Source material for PBMCs was less than 12 ml fresh peripheral blood. CDR1 PRHDT and CDR2 FYEKMQ come from the germline V gene (reference sequence). V trimming: 5 bases; J trimming: 1 base; junction bases outside the gene matches: 2. The CDR3 contains 13 residues. RNA transcripts gave rise to amplified TCR beta CDR3 regions. First-round RT-PCR with HTBI primers amplified the TCR CDR3 region. TCRdb re-called the multiplex PCR reads through MiXCR, storing one row per CDR3 protein. The sample yields roughly 530,000 distinct CDR3 sequences, 17% seen once.

The TCR was taken from a woman aged 18-29 years with Graves' ophthalmopathy. Sequencing was done on a sample of blood. The V gene is TRBV13, the J gene TRBJ2-7; 7 bases map to TRBD1. CDR3 DNA: TGTGCCAGCAGCAAGACAGGGTCCTACGAGCAGTACTTC. Translating it yields CASSKTGSYEQYF.